One and the same sample provided the 23 T cell receptor beta chains below, sequenced in a study of cytomegalovirus exposure and HLA in healthy donors. The assay was immunoSEQ multiplex PCR, and TCRdb's table has in-frame clones only and misses some. Here the sample spans approximately 200,000 clones, about 81% being singletons. The sequenced sample was PBMCs. The receptor set was obtained from a woman aged 25 to 39 in good health and CMV-seronegative.

The CDR3 DNA follows: TGTGCCAGCAGCCCCAGATTGAGGACAGGGTCTGAGACCCAGTACTTC. Encoded protein: CASSPRLRTGSETQYF. The chain combines TRBV11-2 with TRBJ2-5, with 8 bases matching TRBD1. V lost 5 bases to trimming and J lost 5 bases; unmatched junction nucleotides: 13. Germline V CDR1 and CDR2: SGHAT, FQNNGV. The CDR3 totals 16 residues.

The rearrangement joins TRBV2 to TRBJ1-1; weak D call: TRBD1 (5 bases). CDR3 size: 14 residues. CDR1 and CDR2 (germline): SNHLY, FYNNEI. V gave up 6 bases and J gave up 4 bases, with 15 bases separating them. For the CDR3, the DNA is TGTGCCAGCAGGACCCAGGGATATAGCACTGAAGCTTTCTTT. This codes for CASRTQGYSTEAFF.

This clone was observed a few times. The chain is built from TRBV7-3 and TRBJ1-6; D gene ambiguous. The germline V gene encodes CDR1 SGHTA and CDR2 FQGTGA. The CDR3 spans 15 residues. V lost 0 bases, J lost 7 bases, and 10 bases lay in between. CDR3 sequence reads: CASSLTQAPNSPLHF. The CDR3 DNA reads TGTGCCAGCAGCTTAACCCAGGCGCCCAATTCACCCCTCCACTTT.

The J gene is TRBJ1-2, the V gene TRBV7-9, with TRBD1 as a possible D gene (6 bases). With 2 bases removed from V and 5 bases from J, the gap between germline ends came to 12 bases. Germline CDR1 and CDR2: SEHNR and FQNEAQ (reference sequence). CDR3 length: 14 amino acids. This chain's CDR3 is CASSLSQGQYGYTF. The DNA for the CDR3 is TGTGCCAGCAGCTTATCGCAGGGACAATATGGCTACACCTTC.

This chain connects TRBV7-2 to TRBJ1-1, with 7 bases lining up with TRBD1. The ends lost 5 bases at V and 1 base at J; junction bases unmatched: 7. CDR1 is SGHTA, CDR2 FQGNSA, per germline. The CDR3 runs to 15 residues. The CDR3 here is CASSPQTGRNTEAFF. The CDR3, as DNA: TGTGCCAGCAGCCCTCAGACAGGGAGGAACACTGAAGCTTTCTTT.

The gene calls are TRBV6-1 and TRBJ2-2, with 12 bases aligning to TRBD2. The CDR3 totals 15 residues. The germline V gene encodes CDR1 MNHNS and CDR2 SASEGT. V lost 6 bases and J lost 2; bases outside the gene matches: 1. The CDR3 DNA follows: TGTGCCAGCAGACTAGCGGGAGGCAACACCGGGGAGCTGTTTTTT. Amino acids: CASRLAGGNTGELFF.

The rearrangement joins TRBV14 to TRBJ2-2; a weak D match, TRBD2 (7 bases). V gave up 0 bases and J gave up 6 bases, with 14 bases separating them. Germline CDR1 is SGHDN and CDR2 is FVKESK. The CDR3 consists of 16 residues. The DNA of the CDR3 is TGTGCCAGCAGCCAAGACGGGGGGCGCCGGTCCGGGGAGCTGTTTTTT. This sequence encodes CASSQDGGRRSGELFF.

The chain recombines TRBV5-1 with TRBJ1-1, with D possibly being TRBD1 (6 bases). V was cut by 2 bases and J by 8 bases, with 10 bases left in between. CDR3 length equals 12 residues. Germline-derived CDR1 and CDR2 are SGHRS and YFSETQ. CDR3 nucleotides: TGCGCCAGCAGCTTAAACAGGGCGGAAGCTTTCTTT. As protein: CASSLNRAEAFF.

The chain links TRBV2 to TRBJ1-5, with D unresolved. The CDR3 contains 16 residues. Germline V gives CDR1 SNHLY, CDR2 FYNNEI. The V end was cut by 2 bases, the J end by 2 bases, with 13 bases between. For the CDR3, the DNA is TGTGCCAGCAGTGAAACAAGGCCGCGGCGCAATCAGCCCCAGCATTTT. Residues: CASSETRPRRNQPQHF.

J is TRBJ1-5 and V is TRBV18, with D possibly being TRBD1 (6 bases). CDR1 and CDR2 (germline): KGHSH, LQKENI. CDR3 length equals 16 residues. Between the trimmed V and J ends, which lost 0 bases and 4 bases, there was a span of 13 bases. The CDR3 reads CASSPPLGGVNQPQHF. As DNA, the CDR3 is TGTGCCAGCTCACCACCGTTAGGGGGAGTGAATCAGCCCCAGCATTTT.

The V and J genes are TRBV7-9 and TRBJ2-3; the D is unclear. Germline V gene data show CDR1 as SEHNR and CDR2 as FQNEAQ (reference sequence). The V gene lost 2 bases and the J gene lost 7 bases, with 13 bases spanning the gap. CDR3 length: 14 residues. The CDR3 here is CASSLIERENTQYF. The CDR3 DNA sequence: TGTGCCAGCAGCTTAATCGAGCGCGAAAATACGCAGTATTTT.

In its sample, this clone was seen a few times. The chain combines TRBV30 with TRBJ2-7, with D perhaps TRBD1 (6 bases). Germline V gene lookup returns CDR1 GTSNPN and CDR2 SVGIG (reference sequence). The CDR3 runs to 13 residues. The V and J ends lost 4 bases and 1 base respectively, with 11 bases between them. In nucleotides, the CDR3 is TGTGCCTGGAATTCAGGGGCGTCCTACGAGCAGTACTTC. Translation: CAWNSGASYEQYF.

In this sample, this clone turned up once. The chain uses TRBV10-1 and TRBJ2-3; 12 nucleotides align to TRBD2. V shed 5 bases and J 5 bases; nucleotides not matched to a gene: 5. Germline-derived CDR1 and CDR2 are WNHNN and SYGVQD (reference sequence). This CDR3 is built from 15 residues. The CDR3: CASSSLAGGLDTQYF. CDR3 coding DNA: TGCGCCAGCAGTTCTCTAGCGGGAGGGTTAGATACGCAGTATTTT.

The chain carries TRBV10-1 and TRBJ2-2; TRBD1 agrees at 7 bases. V shed 4 bases, J shed 5 bases, and the junction held 7 bases outside the gene matches. The germline V gene encodes CDR1 WNHNN and CDR2 SYGVQD (reference sequence). CDR3 size: 15 residues. Here the CDR3 DNA reads TGCGCCAGCAGTGTAGGGGGCCTAAGGACCGGGGAGCTGTTTTTT. Translating gives CASSVGGLRTGELFF.

This chain connects TRBV6-5 to TRBJ2-1; 8 bases align to TRBD2. Germline CDR1 and CDR2: MNHEY and SVGAGI. The CDR3 consists of 15 residues. V lost 2 bases and J lost 9; bases outside the gene matches: 9. The CDR3 bases are TGTGCCAGCAGTTACCAAGGACTAGCTAGCACTGAGCAGTTCTTC. Translating gives CASSYQGLASTEQFF.

The rearrangement uses TRBV10-2 and TRBJ2-1, with 11 bases aligning to TRBD2. Germline trimming cut 8 bases from V and 4 bases from J; bases unmatched to any gene: 7. The CDR3 length is 15 residues. Germline CDR1 reads WSHSY; CDR2 reads SAAADI. CDR3 protein: CASSLAGGAYNEQFF. DNA of the CDR3: TGCGCCAGCTCTTTAGCGGGGGGGGCATACAATGAGCAGTTCTTC.

The chain recombines TRBV5-1 with TRBJ1-1; 7 bases fit TRBD1. The CDR3 runs to 16 residues. The germline V gene has CDR1 SGHRS and CDR2 YFSETQ. Trimming cost V 3 bases and J 0 bases; bases outside gene matches: 8. CDR3 nucleotides: TGCGCCAGCAGCTCCAGACAGGGACCTATGAACACTGAAGCTTTCTTT. This sequence encodes CASSSRQGPMNTEAFF.

This sequence joins TRBV19 and TRBJ2-7; a weak D match, TRBD1 (5 bases). Germline V CDR1 and CDR2: LNHDA, SQIVND (reference sequence). Trimming took 3 bases from V and 4 from J, leaving 16 bases between them. The CDR3 length is 15 residues. The CDR3 nucleotides read TGTGCCAGTAGTATGGGGCAGGGCAGTGCGTACGAGCAGTACTTC. Translating it yields CASSMGQGSAYEQYF.

This clone turned up a few times. V usage is TRBV7-9 and J usage is TRBJ2-5; the D gene is possibly TRBD1 (6 bases). Germline assignment: CDR1 SEHNR and CDR2 FQNEAQ (reference sequence). The CDR3 is 15 residues long. V was trimmed by 2 bases and J by 7 bases, leaving 17 bases between them. The CDR3 region is CASSLLWDIGRTQYF. CDR3 in DNA: TGTGCCAGCAGCTTATTATGGGACATTGGTCGGACCCAGTACTTC.

The rearrangement joins TRBV6-5 to TRBJ2-5, with D possibly being TRBD1 (5 bases). CDR3 length: 14 amino acids. CDR1 is MNHEY, CDR2 SVGAGI, per germline. Trimming left V 6 bases short and J 4 bases short, with 15 bases between. The CDR3 sequence is CASRRSRARETQYF. The CDR3 coding sequence is TGTGCCAGCAGACGCTCCAGGGCCAGAGAGACCCAGTACTTC.

The chain has TRBV5-5 and TRBJ1-2; possibly TRBD1 for D (5 bases). The CDR3 sequence is 17 residues long. V gave up 0 bases and J gave up 4 bases, with 19 bases separating them. Germline CDR1 reads SGHKS; CDR2 reads YYEKEE (reference sequence). CDR3 amino acids: CASSLESGLGVSYGYTF. The CDR3 DNA reads TGTGCCAGCAGCTTGGAGTCAGGGTTAGGAGTAAGCTATGGCTACACCTTC.

The CDR3 here is CASSSMGALYGYTF. Here the CDR3 DNA reads TGTGCCAGCAGTTCAATGGGAGCCCTATATGGCTACACCTTC. The gene calls are TRBV27 and TRBJ1-2; D call uncertain. This CDR3 is built from 14 residues. The V gene's germline CDR1 is MNHEY and CDR2 SMNVEV (reference sequence). Trimming removed 4 bases at V and 5 bases at J, with 14 bases between.

The chain uses TRBV18 and TRBJ1-2; 7 bases fit TRBD1. Trimming removed 2 bases from V and 7 bases from J; junction bases left unmatched: 4. The CDR3 has 13 amino acids. Germline V gives CDR1 KGHSH, CDR2 LQKENI. The CDR3 DNA sequence: TGTGCCAGCTCACCAACAGGGGATGGTGGCTACACCTTC. It is translated as CASSPTGDGGYTF.